Listed below are T cell receptor beta chains from one sample, sequenced in a study of blood T cell repertoires in COVID-19. Data came from immunoSEQ multiplex PCR; TCRdb stores just in-frame clones and leaves some out. In the table there are about 210,000 clones, 70% to 90% of which are singletons. Sequencing used peripheral blood. These receptors all come from a woman in her fifties or sixties with active or convalescent COVID-19. Each CDR3 is given with its conserved first and last residue. Each record gives: CDR3 DNA, CDR3 protein, D gene, V gene, clone size, J gene. The D gene is left open where the match is weak. The size field is filled for only some rows; it gives once, few, many or a size class.

TGCGCCAGCAGCCAAGATAAGAGCGGCGGCTATGGCTACACCTTC | CASSQDKSGGYGYTF | NA | TRBV4-1 | NA | TRBJ1-2
TGTGCCAGCAGAAGCGGACTAGCGCCAGAGACCCAGTACTTC | CASRSGLAPETQYF | TRBD2 | TRBV6-5 | NA | TRBJ2-5
TGTGCCAGCAGTGCCCAGGTTGGGGGGAGTCCCCACTTGAATTCACCCCTCCACTTT | CASSAQVGGSPHLNSPLHF | NA | TRBV6-2/TRBV6-3 | once | TRBJ1-6
TGTGCCAGCAGCTTAGACAGGTTCGGGCCCCAGCATTTT | CASSLDRFGPQHF | NA | TRBV7-9 | NA | TRBJ1-5
TGTGCCAGCAGCCGGGGGACTAGCGGGAGGCGAACGCACAATGAGCAGTTCTTC | CASSRGTSGRRTHNEQFF | TRBD2 | TRBV7-2 | NA | TRBJ2-1
TGTGCCAGCGCCCCCAGGCTCGGCTCTGGAAACACCATATATTTT | CASAPRLGSGNTIYF | NA | TRBV9 | NA | TRBJ1-3
TGTGCCAGCAGTTTAAATCCGGGACAGGGGGAGGGGATTGAAGCTTTCTTT | CASSLNPGQGEGIEAFF | TRBD1 | TRBV28 | NA | TRBJ1-1
TGTGCCAGCAGCTTAGGGCCACGCACTGAAGCTTTCTTT | CASSLGPRTEAFF | NA | TRBV11-2 | NA | TRBJ1-1
TGTGCCACCAGTCGAGGCGGATGGGAGACCCAGTACTTC | CATSRGGWETQYF | NA | TRBV15 | NA | TRBJ2-5
TGTGCCAGCAGCTTCTCGAACACCGGGGAGCTGTTTTTT | CASSFSNTGELFF | NA | TRBV7-9 | few | TRBJ2-2
TGTGCCAGCAGCACCCGGGGCTACGAGCAGTACTTC | CASSTRGYEQYF | NA | TRBV28 | once | TRBJ2-7
TGTGCCAGCAGCTTCGAACGCGGCTCCTACAATGAGCAGTTCTTC | CASSFERGSYNEQFF | NA | TRBV5-4 | medium-sized | TRBJ2-1
TGTGCCAGCAGACCGGGACAGATGAACACTGAAGCTTTCTTT | CASRPGQMNTEAFF | TRBD1 | TRBV28 | NA | TRBJ1-1
TGTGCCAGCAGCACAGGGGGCCCCCAAGCTTTCTTT | CASSTGGPQAFF | TRBD1 | TRBV7-9 | NA | TRBJ1-1
TGTGCCAGCAGTTTACGGGACAGGGGACATACCCAGTACTTC | CASSLRDRGHTQYF | TRBD1 | TRBV6-5 | NA | TRBJ2-5
TGTGCCAGCAGCCCCTGGCAGGGATCACCCCTCCACTTT | CASSPWQGSPLHF | NA | TRBV11-2 | once | TRBJ1-6
TGTGCCAGCAGTATCGGACTAGCGCAAGGGGGGCAAGAGACCCAGTACTTC | CASSIGLAQGGQETQYF | TRBD2 | TRBV2 | NA | TRBJ2-5
TGTGCCAGCTCACCAAGCGGACAGATCTATGGCTACACCTTC | CASSPSGQIYGYTF | NA | TRBV18 | once | TRBJ1-2
TGTGCCAGCAGCTCAGGAGCCGGGACAGGGGGCACCGGGGAGCTGTTTTTT | CASSSGAGTGGTGELFF | TRBD1 | TRBV9 | NA | TRBJ2-2
TGCAGCGTCGGGACTAGCGGCGCAGATACGCAGTATTTT | CSVGTSGADTQYF | TRBD2 | TRBV29-1 | once | TRBJ2-3
TGTGCCAGCAGCCCGGGGGGCGGGCAGGGGGCGCTTGAGGGCTACACCTTC | CASSPGGGQGALEGYTF | TRBD1 | TRBV27 | NA | TRBJ1-2
TGTGCCAGCAGCCAAGATTGGGGGCAGGCCCTCCACTTT | CASSQDWGQALHF | NA | TRBV3-1/TRBV3-2 | NA | TRBJ1-6
TGTGCCAGCAGCTTCCTCCCGGGACAGCAAGAGACCCAGTACTTC | CASSFLPGQQETQYF | TRBD1 | TRBV7-3 | NA | TRBJ2-5
TGCGCCAGCAGCCAAGCGGGGGACACAGATACGCAGTATTTT | CASSQAGDTDTQYF | NA | TRBV4-1 | NA | TRBJ2-3
TGTGCCAGCAGCTCTAGCGGGCCATACGAGCAGTACTTC | CASSSSGPYEQYF | TRBD2 | TRBV6-5 | NA | TRBJ2-7
TGTGCCAGCACACAGGACAGTCAGCCCCAGCATTTT | CASTQDSQPQHF | NA | TRBV7-9 | NA | TRBJ1-5
TGTGCCAGCAGTTACGGGCCGGCCGACATAGAGCAGTTCTTC | CASSYGPADIEQFF | NA | TRBV6-5 | NA | TRBJ2-1
TGTGCCACCAGCAGAGTGGACAGGAGGCGTGCAGATACGCAGTATTTT | CATSRVDRRRADTQYF | TRBD1 | TRBV15 | once | TRBJ2-3
TGTGCCTTTTATCCAGGGATGGCCGGGCATTGCTGGGCTGATGGCTACACCTTC | CAFYPGMAGHCWADGYTF | NA | TRBV27 | NA | TRBJ1-2
TGTGCCAGCAGCCAATTTCCGGGACAGGGCGAGCAGTACTTC | CASSQFPGQGEQYF | TRBD1 | TRBV3-1/TRBV3-2 | once | TRBJ2-7
TGTGCCAGCAGCTTGCTTACGCGGGGCACCGGGGAGCTGTTTTTT | CASSLLTRGTGELFF | NA | TRBV5-5 | NA | TRBJ2-2
TGTGCCAGCTTTGTCGGGCAGGGGGTTCGGCAGCCCCAGCATTTT | CASFVGQGVRQPQHF | TRBD1 | TRBV6-5 | once | TRBJ1-5
TGTGCCAGTAGTGCTCACAGGGGAGATGGCTACACCTTC | CASSAHRGDGYTF | TRBD1 | TRBV19 | NA | TRBJ1-2
TGTGCCACTTCGGACAGGGTAAACACCGGGGAGCTGTTTTTT | CATSDRVNTGELFF | TRBD1 | TRBV19 | NA | TRBJ2-2
TGTGCCAGCAGCGTAGGGTGGGGACAGGGGATCGGGGAGCTGTTTTTT | CASSVGWGQGIGELFF | TRBD1 | TRBV9 | NA | TRBJ2-2
TGTGCCAGTAGTAGGGGTGCAGGGGGTAACATTCAGTACTTC | CASSRGAGGNIQYF | TRBD1 | TRBV19 | NA | TRBJ2-4